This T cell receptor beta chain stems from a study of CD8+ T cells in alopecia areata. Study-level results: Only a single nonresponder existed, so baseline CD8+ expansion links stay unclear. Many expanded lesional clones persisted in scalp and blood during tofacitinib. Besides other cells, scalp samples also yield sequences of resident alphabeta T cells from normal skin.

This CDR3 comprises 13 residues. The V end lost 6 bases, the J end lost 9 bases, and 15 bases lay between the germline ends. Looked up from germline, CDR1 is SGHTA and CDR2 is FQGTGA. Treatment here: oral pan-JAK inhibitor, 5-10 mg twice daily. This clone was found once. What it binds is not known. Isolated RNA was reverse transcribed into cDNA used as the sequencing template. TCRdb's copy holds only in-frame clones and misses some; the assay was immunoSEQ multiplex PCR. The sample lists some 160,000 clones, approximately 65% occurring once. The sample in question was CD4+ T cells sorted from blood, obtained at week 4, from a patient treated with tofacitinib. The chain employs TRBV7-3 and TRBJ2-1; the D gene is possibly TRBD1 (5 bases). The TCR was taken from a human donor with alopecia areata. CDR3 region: CASSPDRIGEQFF. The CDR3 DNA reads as TGTGCCAGCAGTCCCGACAGAATTGGTGAGCAGTTCTTC.